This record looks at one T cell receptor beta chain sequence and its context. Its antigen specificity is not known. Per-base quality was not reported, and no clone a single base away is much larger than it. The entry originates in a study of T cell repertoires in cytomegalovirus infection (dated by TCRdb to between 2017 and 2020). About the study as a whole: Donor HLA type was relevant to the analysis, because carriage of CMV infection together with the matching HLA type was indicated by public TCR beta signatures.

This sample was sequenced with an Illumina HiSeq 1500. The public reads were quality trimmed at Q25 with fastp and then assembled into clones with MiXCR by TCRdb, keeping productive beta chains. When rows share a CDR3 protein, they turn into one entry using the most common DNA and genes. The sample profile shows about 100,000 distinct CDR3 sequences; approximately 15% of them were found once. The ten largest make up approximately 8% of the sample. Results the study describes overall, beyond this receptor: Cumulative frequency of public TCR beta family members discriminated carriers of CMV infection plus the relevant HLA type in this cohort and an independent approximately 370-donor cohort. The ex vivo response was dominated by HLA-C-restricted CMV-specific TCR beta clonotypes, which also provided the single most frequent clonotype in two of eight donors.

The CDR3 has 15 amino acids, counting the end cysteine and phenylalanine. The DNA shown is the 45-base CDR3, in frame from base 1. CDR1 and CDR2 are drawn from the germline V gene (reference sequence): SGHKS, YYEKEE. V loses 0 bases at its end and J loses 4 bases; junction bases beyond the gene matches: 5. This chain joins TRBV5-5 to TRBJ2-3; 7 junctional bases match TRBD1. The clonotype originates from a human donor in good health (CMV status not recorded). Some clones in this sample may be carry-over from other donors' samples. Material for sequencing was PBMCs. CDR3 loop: CASSLGQGAADTQYF. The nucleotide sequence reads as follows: TGTGCCAGCAGCTTGGGACAGGGAGCGGCAGATACGCAGTATTTT.